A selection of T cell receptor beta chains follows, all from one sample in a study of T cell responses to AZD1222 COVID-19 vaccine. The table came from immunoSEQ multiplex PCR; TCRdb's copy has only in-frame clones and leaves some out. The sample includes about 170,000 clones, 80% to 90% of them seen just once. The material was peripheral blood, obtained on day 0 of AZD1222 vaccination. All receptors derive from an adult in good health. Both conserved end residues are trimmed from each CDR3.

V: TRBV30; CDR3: AWEYGENTEAF
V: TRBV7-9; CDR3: ASSPGIDRIEKLF
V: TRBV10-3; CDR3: AISESVGFTQY
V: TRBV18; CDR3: ASSPSWADMNTEAF
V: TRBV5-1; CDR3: ASTPTTGSRGYT
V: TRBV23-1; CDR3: ASSQATDIEGDLGSPLH
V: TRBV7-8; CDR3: ASSLLTALQY
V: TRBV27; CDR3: ASSFKTGGDEQF
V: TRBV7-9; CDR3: ASRQGNTNYGYT
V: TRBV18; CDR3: ASSPQAGGHETQY
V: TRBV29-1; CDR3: SVELTGGSGNTIY
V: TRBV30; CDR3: AWSVTEYGYT
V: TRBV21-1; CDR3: ASSKAPTGESNQPQH
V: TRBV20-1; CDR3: SASSGTRHLGIQY
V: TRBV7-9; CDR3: ASSLRGVVQF
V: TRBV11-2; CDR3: ASSFFTPGQGIFNTEAF
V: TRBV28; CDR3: ASSLRGSSYNEQF
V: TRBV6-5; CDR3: ASSMDSRTDTQY
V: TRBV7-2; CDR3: ASSHTGDRGNQPQH
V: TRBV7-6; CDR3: ASSLGWGGVSYEQY
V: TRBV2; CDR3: ASTEGAGLIQETQY
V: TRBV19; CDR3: ASSIKSSYNSPLH
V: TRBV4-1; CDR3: ASSQEYINEQF
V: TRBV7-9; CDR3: ASSLTQIYTEAF
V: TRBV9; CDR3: ASSVALQGNTIY
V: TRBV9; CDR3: ASSFRSADTQY
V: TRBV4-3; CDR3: ASSQDFRGGQFPTDTQY
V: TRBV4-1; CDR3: ASSQRRGDYNEQF
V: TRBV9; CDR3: ASSGTGSDEAF
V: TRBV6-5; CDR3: ASAIYFNYGYT
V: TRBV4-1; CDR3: ASSQVGAVELF
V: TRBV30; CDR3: AWSVGAYSNQPQH
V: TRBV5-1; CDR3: ASSLTGGLETQY
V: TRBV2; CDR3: AIQGHPSTNEKLF
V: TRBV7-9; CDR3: ASSLAVSLGEKKAF
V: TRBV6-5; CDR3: ASNAGLNEKLF
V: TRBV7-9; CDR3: ASSPSSGNRLSNEQF
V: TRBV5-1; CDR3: ASSLAVNSGNTIY
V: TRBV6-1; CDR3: ASSERGGTDTQY
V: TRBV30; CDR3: AWSVSPGQGQETQY
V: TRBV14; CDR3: ASSQVRGGRGFYEQF
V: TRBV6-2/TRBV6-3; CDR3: ASSQQQGWQF
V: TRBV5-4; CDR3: ASSALGRGTDTQY
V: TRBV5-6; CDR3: ASSIGQGNYGYT
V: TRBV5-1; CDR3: ASSLTPATLIAKNIQY
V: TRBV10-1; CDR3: APRHEQF
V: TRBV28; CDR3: ASSPGGGSGQPQH
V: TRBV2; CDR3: ASVMLGQQETQY
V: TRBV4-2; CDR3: ASSQDKAGYGYT
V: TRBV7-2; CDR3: ASSLVISENSPLH
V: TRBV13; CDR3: ASSTGLALGIYEQY
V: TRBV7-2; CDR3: ASSPRDSLTTIYGYT
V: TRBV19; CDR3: ASSLGMVNTEAF
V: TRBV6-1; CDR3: ASSEEVTRPGALH
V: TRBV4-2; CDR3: ASSQETGAPTEAF
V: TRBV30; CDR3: AWSDPPGNTIY
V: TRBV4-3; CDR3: ASSNPGGLRGNTIY
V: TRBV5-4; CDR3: ASSLEANTGELF
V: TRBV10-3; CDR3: AISVDRDSYEQY